One and the same sample provided the 19 T cell receptor beta chains below, sequenced in a study of identical twins. TCRdb re-derived calls from the 5' RACE reads in MiXCR, one entry per CDR3 protein. The sample records roughly 190,000 distinct CDR3 sequences, less than 20% being singletons. The same data also contributed to another study, on T cells expressing NK-cell markers.

The sequenced sample consisted of CD8+ T cells sorted from blood. The source is a woman aged 18-29 years in good health.

This clonotype showed up just a few times. The chain combines TRBV9 with TRBJ2-3; 7 nucleotides match TRBD2. Germline CDR1 is SGDLS and CDR2 is YYNGEE. The V gene end was trimmed by 1 base and the J gene end by 0 bases; junction bases not matched to a gene: 5. The CDR3 is 16 residues long. CDR3 nucleotides: TGTGCCAGCAGCGTAACAAGCGGGATGAGCACAGATACGCAGTATTTT. This sequence encodes CASSVTSGMSTDTQYF.

This clonotype was counted between two and nine times. The gene calls are TRBV4-2 and TRBJ1-5; D gene unclear. The length of the CDR3 is 15 residues. The germline CDR1 and CDR2 sequences are LGHNA and YNFKEQ. V shed 0 bases and J shed 7 bases, with 13 bases lying between them. For the CDR3, the DNA is TGTGCCAGCAGCCAAGAGGAGTCGCCCGTCCAGCCCCAGCATTTT. It encodes CASSQEESPVQPQHF.

This clonotype was observed at least ten times. The CDR3 region is CASTFGPRYNEQFF. The CDR3 bases are TGTGCCAGCACCTTTGGTCCACGCTACAATGAGCAGTTCTTC. The J gene is TRBJ2-1, the V gene TRBV7-9, with D unresolved. CDR1 is SEHNR, CDR2 FQNEAQ, per germline (reference sequence). The CDR3 is made up of 14 amino acids. Trimming left V 7 bases short and J 3 bases short, with 13 bases between. Full variable domain (rest looked up from reference TRBV7-9 and TRBJ2-1): DTGVSQNPRHKITKRGQNVTFRCDPISEHNRLYWYRQTLGQGPEFLTYFQNEAQLEKSRLLSDRFSAERPKGSFSTLEIQRTEQGDSAMYLCASTFGPRYNEQFFGPGTRLTVL.

This clonotype was observed a few times. The chain uses TRBV5-1 and TRBJ2-7; TRBD1 matches 8 bases. In germline, CDR1 is SGHRS, CDR2 YFSETQ. This CDR3 contains 14 residues. J gave up 7 bases and V 2 bases, and 8 bases lay outside the gene matches. CDR3 sequence (DNA): TGCGCCAGCAGCTTTGACAGGGGAGTCGGGGAGCAGTACTTC. As protein: CASSFDRGVGEQYF.

This clonotype came up a few times. This chain connects TRBV2 to TRBJ2-7; D is unresolved. From germline, CDR1 is SNHLY and CDR2 FYNNEI. Trimming cost V 8 bases and J 0 bases, with 23 bases left between them. The CDR3 has 17 amino acids. CDR3 in amino acids: CASVGENDKSSSYEQYF. Written as DNA, the CDR3 is TGTGCCAGCGTAGGCGAGAACGACAAATCGAGCTCCTACGAGCAGTACTTC.

This clonotype came up a few times. This sequence joins TRBV20-1 and TRBJ2-7; 10 bases match TRBD2. This CDR3 contains 13 residues. J was trimmed by 0 bases and V by 5 bases; bases with no gene match: 1. Per the germline V gene, CDR1 is DFQATT and CDR2 is SNEGSKA (reference sequence). In DNA, the CDR3 is TGCAGTGCTGGACTAGCGGCCTCCTACGAGCAGTACTTC. Protein sequence: CSAGLAASYEQYF.

V is TRBV19 and J is TRBJ1-1, with D hard to call. This CDR3 spans 13 amino acids. Germline V lookup: CDR1 LNHDA, CDR2 SQIVND (reference sequence). The ends were cut back, 6 bases at V and 1 base at J, with 9 bases in the middle. Here the CDR3 DNA reads TGTGCCAGTAGATTCTTTACGAACACTGAAGCTTTCTTT. It is translated as CASRFFTNTEAFF. Full variable domain (remainder filled in from reference TRBV19 and TRBJ1-1): DGGITQSPKYLFRKEGQNVTLSCEQNLNHDAMYWYRQDPGQGLRLIYYSQIVNDFQKGDIAEGYSVSREKKESFPLTVTSAQKNPTAFYLCASRFFTNTEAFFGQGTRLTVV.

The chain couples TRBV7-2 to TRBJ2-7; D is unresolved. The germline V gene has CDR1 SGHTA and CDR2 FQGNSA. The CDR3 runs to 13 residues. V was pared by 2 bases and J by 3 bases, with 8 bases between. This chain's CDR3 is CASSLHGVYEQYF. CDR3 DNA: TGTGCCAGCAGCTTACATGGCGTCTACGAGCAGTACTTC.

This clonotype was seen only a few times. This chain links TRBV10-3 with TRBJ2-7; 9 bases line up with TRBD2. V shed 7 bases and J 6 bases; nucleotides not matched to a gene: 10. The length of the CDR3 is 14 residues. The germline gives CDR1 ENHRY, CDR2 SYGVKD. In DNA, the CDR3 is TGTGCCATCACCCCCGGGACTAGCTTCACCGAGCAGTACTTC. Protein sequence: CAITPGTSFTEQYF.

The table lists this clonotype with a few counts. The V gene is TRBV2, the J gene TRBJ1-1, with TRBD1 as a possible D gene (6 bases). Germline V gene data show CDR1 as SNHLY and CDR2 as FYNNEI. CDR3 length: 10 residues. CDR3 sequence reads: CAGGGTEAFF. CDR3 bases: TGTGCGGGAGGGGGCACTGAAGCTTTCTTT.

This clonotype was counted a few times. The J gene is TRBJ2-7, the V gene TRBV25-1; 9 bases map to TRBD1. With V trimmed by 3 bases and J by 5 bases, 5 bases remained unmatched. Germline V gene data show CDR1 as MGHDK and CDR2 as SYGVNS. This CDR3 has 14 residues. The CDR3 here is CASSDRDRVNEQYF. For the CDR3, the DNA is TGTGCCAGCAGTGACCGGGACAGGGTCAACGAGCAGTACTTC.

The chain recombines TRBV7-6 with TRBJ2-5; 10 bases line up with TRBD2. Germline CDR1 and CDR2: SGHVS and FNYEAQ. V trimming: 5 bases; J trimming: 4 bases; junction bases outside the gene matches: 7. This CDR3 has 15 residues. CDR3 protein: CASSTPSGSGETQYF. As DNA, the CDR3 is TGTGCCAGCAGCACTCCTAGCGGGAGTGGAGAGACCCAGTACTTC.

The chain combines TRBV11-1 with TRBJ2-2, with TRBD1 matching over 9 bases. The ends lost 4 bases at V and 5 bases at J; junction bases unmatched: 14. Germline-derived CDR1 and CDR2 are SGHAT and FQDESV (reference sequence). The CDR3 runs to 18 residues. The DNA of the CDR3 is TGTGCCAGCAGCTCTAACAGGGGGCGCGGGGAGATAACCGGGGAGCTGTTTTTT. Amino acid sequence: CASSSNRGRGEITGELFF.

The chain carries TRBV7-9 and TRBJ1-1, with D uncertain. Per the germline V gene, CDR1 is SEHNR and CDR2 is FQNEAQ (reference sequence). V lost 6 bases, J lost 7 bases, and 18 bases lay in between. The length of the CDR3 is 14 residues. CDR3 nucleotides: TGTGCCAGCAGTCAGGAGTGGGCAGGACTTGAAGCTTTCTTT. Amino acids: CASSQEWAGLEAFF.

The chain carries TRBV11-2 and TRBJ2-3; 10 nucleotides agree with TRBD2. CDR1 SGHAT and CDR2 FQNNGV come from the germline V gene. This CDR3 comprises 14 residues. V shed 4 bases, J shed 5 bases, and the junction held 3 bases outside the gene matches. The CDR3 here is CASSSRLAGDTQYF. As DNA, the CDR3 is TGTGCCAGCAGCTCGCGACTAGCGGGAGATACGCAGTATTTT.

This clonotype was seen only a few times. The chain employs TRBV20-1 and TRBJ2-7; 12 nucleotides align to TRBD1. The trim removed 2 bases at V and 5 bases at J, leaving 13 bases unmatched. The CDR3 length is 17 residues. Germline V gives CDR1 DFQATT, CDR2 SNEGSKA (reference sequence). For the CDR3, the DNA is TGCAGTGCTAGACAGCGAAAGCGGGACAGGGGGCTGGACGAGCAGTACTTC. Amino acids: CSARQRKRDRGLDEQYF.

The chain employs TRBV5-1 and TRBJ2-5; perhaps TRBD2 as D (5 bases). V gave up 8 bases and J gave up 1 base, with 9 bases separating them. Germline CDR1 SGHRS, CDR2 YFSETQ. This CDR3 contains 12 residues. Written as DNA, the CDR3 is TGCGCCAGTGCGGGCAGCCAAGAGACCCAGTACTTC. Translating gives CASAGSQETQYF.

The table lists this clonotype with a few counts. The chain combines TRBV5-4 with TRBJ2-1; the D is unclear. The CDR3 has 13 residues. From germline, CDR1 is SGHNT and CDR2 YYREEE (reference sequence). Between the trimmed V and J ends, which lost 4 bases and 4 bases, there was a span of 9 bases. CDR3 sequence: CASSGDQYNEQFF. CDR3 nucleotide sequence: TGTGCCAGCAGCGGTGACCAGTACAATGAGCAGTTCTTC.

This clonotype was counted ten times or more. This rearrangement joins TRBV6-1 to TRBJ2-5, with TRBD2 matching 11 bases. Germline CDR1 MNHNS, CDR2 SASEGT. The V and J ends lost 6 bases and 4 bases, in that order; junction bases with no gene match: 7. The CDR3 is 15 residues long. CDR3 nucleotides: TGTGCCAGCAGCCATAGCGGGGGGGCATCAGAGACCCAGTACTTC. Translated: CASSHSGGASETQYF.